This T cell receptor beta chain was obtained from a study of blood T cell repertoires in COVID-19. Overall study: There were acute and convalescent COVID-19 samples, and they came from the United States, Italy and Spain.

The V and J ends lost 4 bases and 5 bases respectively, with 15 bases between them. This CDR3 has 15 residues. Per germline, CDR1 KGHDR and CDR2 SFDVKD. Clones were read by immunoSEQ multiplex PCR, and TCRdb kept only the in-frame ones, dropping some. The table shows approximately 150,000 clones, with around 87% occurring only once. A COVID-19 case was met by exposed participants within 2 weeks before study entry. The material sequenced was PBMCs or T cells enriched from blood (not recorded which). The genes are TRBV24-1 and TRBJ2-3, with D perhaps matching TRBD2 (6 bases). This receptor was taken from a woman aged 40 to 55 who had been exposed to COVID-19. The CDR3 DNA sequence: TGTGCCACCAGTGACGCTAGCGCGAGGGAAGATACGCAGTATTTT. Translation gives CATSDASAREDTQYF.